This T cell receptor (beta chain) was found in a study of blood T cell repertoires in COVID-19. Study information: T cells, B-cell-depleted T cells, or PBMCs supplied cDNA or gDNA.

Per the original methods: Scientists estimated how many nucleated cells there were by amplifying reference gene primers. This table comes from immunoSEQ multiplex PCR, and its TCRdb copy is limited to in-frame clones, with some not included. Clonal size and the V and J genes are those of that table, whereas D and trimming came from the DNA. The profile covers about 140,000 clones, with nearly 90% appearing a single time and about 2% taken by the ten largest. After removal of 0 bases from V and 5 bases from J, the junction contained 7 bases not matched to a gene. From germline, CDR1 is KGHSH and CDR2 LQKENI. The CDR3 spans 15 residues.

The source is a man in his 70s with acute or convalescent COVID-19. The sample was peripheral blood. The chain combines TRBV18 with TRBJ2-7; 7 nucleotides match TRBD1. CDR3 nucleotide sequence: TGTGCCAGCTCACCACCGTCACAGGGGTTCCACGAGCAGTACTTC. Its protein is CASSPPSQGFHEQYF.